The T cell receptor (beta chain) under discussion was sequenced for a study of blood T cell repertoires in COVID-19. Study at large: Acute and convalescent COVID-19 specimens originated in the United States, Italy and Spain. In each case, the material was cDNA or gDNA derived from T cells, B-cell-depleted T cells, or PBMCs.

V was shortened by 10 bases and J by 6 bases, with 18 bases between the two germline ends. The CDR3 length is 13 residues. Per the original data handling: Reference gene primers were amplified, and this amplification served to estimate nucleated cell counts. The assay was immunoSEQ multiplex PCR, and TCRdb's table has in-frame clones only and misses some. V and J calls and clone size come straight from that table; D and trimming were deduced from the DNA. In the table there are about 90,000 clones, 75% to 90% of which are singletons. This chain joins TRBV12-3 or TRBV12-4 and TRBJ1-2; no clear D. The clonotype was recovered from a woman in her 70s with acute or convalescent COVID-19. Source material: peripheral blood. CDR3 residues: CAIELRATNGYTF. CDR3 sequence (DNA): TGTGCCATAGAGCTGCGGGCCACCAATGGCTACACCTTC.